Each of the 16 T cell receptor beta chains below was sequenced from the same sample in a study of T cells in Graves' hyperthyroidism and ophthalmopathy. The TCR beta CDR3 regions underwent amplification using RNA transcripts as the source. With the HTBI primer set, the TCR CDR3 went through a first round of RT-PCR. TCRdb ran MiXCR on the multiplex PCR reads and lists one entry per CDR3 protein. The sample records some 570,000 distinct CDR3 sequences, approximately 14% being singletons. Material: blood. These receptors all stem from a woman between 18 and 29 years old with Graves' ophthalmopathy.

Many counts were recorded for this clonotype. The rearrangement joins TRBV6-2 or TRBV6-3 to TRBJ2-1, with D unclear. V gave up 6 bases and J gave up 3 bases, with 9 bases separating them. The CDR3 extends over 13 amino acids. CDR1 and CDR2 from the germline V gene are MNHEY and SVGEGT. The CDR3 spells CASSPRDYNEQFF. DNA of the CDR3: TGTGCCAGCAGCCCCCGCGACTACAATGAGCAGTTCTTC.

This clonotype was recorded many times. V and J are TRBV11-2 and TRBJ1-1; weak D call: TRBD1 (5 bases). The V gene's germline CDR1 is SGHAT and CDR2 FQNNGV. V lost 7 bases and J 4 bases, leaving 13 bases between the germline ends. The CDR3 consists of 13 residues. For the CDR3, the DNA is TGTGCCAGCAACAATCAGGGATCCACTGAAGCTTTCTTT. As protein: CASNNQGSTEAFF.

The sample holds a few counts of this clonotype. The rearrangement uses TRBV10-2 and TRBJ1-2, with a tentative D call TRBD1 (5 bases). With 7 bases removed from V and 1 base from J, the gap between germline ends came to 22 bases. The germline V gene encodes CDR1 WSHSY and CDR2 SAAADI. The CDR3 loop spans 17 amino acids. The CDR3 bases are TGCGCCAGCATCGACGAGATACGAACGGGGGATAACTATGGCTACACCTTC. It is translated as CASIDEIRTGDNYGYTF.

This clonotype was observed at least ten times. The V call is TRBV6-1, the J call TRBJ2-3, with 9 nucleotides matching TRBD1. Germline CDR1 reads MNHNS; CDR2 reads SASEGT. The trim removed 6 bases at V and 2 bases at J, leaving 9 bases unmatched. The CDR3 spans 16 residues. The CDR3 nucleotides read TGTGCCAGCAGACCAACCGGGACAGGGTACACAGATACGCAGTATTTT. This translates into CASRPTGTGYTDTQYF.

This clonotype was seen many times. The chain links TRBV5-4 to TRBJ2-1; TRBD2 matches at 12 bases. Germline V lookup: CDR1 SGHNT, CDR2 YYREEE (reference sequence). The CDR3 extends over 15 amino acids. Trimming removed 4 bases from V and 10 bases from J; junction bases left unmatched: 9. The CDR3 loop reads CASSILAGGASEQFF. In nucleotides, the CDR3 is TGTGCCAGCAGCATCCTAGCGGGAGGGGCCTCAGAGCAGTTCTTC.

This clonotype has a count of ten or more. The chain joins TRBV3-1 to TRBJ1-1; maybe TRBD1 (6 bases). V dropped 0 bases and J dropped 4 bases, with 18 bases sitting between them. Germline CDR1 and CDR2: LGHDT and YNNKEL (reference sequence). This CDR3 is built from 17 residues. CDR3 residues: CASSQEAPGVGSTEAFF. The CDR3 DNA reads TGTGCCAGCAGCCAAGAGGCCCCAGGGGTCGGGAGCACTGAAGCTTTCTTT.

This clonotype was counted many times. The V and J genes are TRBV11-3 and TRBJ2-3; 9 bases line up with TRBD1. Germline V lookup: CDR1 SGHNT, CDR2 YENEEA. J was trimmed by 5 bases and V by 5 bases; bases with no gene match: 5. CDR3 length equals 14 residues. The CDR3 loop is CASSPADRGDTQYF. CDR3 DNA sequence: TGTGCCAGCAGCCCGGCGGACAGGGGAGATACGCAGTATTTT. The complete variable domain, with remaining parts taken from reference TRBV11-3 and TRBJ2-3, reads EAGVVQSPRYKIIEKKQPVAFWCNPISGHNTLYWYLQNLGQGPELLIRYENEEAVDDSQLPKDRFSAERLKGVDSTLKIQPAELGDSAVYLCASSPADRGDTQYFGPGTRLTVL.

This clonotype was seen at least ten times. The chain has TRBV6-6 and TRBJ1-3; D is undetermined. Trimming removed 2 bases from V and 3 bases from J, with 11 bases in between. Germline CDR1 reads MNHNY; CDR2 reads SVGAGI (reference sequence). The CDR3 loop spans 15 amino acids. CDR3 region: CASSYRVPVGNTIYF. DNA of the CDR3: TGTGCCAGCAGTTACCGAGTGCCCGTTGGAAACACCATATATTTT.

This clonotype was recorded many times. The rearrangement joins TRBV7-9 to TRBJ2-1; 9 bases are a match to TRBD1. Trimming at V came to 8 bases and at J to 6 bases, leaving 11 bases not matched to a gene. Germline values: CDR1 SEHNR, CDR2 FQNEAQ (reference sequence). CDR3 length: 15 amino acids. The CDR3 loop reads CASVEPGQGFNEQFF. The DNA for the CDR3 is TGTGCCAGCGTCGAGCCGGGACAGGGTTTCAATGAGCAGTTCTTC.

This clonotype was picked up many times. The CDR3 protein is CASADGRRRNTIYF. The CDR3 DNA reads TGTGCCAGTGCAGACGGGAGGAGGAGAAACACCATATATTTT. V is TRBV11-2 and J is TRBJ1-3; D not resolved. The CDR3 runs to 14 residues. V shed 9 bases and J shed 5 bases, with 17 bases lying between them. The germline V gene has CDR1 SGHAT and CDR2 FQNNGV. Using reference TRBV11-2 and TRBJ1-3 for the parts outside the CDR3, the full variable domain is EAGVAQSPRYKIIEKRQSVAFWCNPISGHATLYWYQQILGQGPKLLIQFQNNGVVDDSQLPKDRFSAERLKGVDSTLKIQPAKLEDSAVYLCASADGRRRNTIYFGEGSWLTVV.

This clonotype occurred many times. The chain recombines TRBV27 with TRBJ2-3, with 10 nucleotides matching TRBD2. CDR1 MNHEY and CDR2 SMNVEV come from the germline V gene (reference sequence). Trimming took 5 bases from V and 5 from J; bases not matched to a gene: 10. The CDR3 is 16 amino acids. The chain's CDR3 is CASSLAEERGGDTQYF. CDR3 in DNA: TGTGCCAGCAGTCTAGCTGAAGAGCGGGGGGGAGATACGCAGTATTTT.

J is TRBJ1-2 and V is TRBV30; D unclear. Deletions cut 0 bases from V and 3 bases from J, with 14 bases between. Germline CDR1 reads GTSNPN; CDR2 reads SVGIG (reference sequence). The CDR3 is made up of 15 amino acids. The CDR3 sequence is CAWSVMFRSDYGYTF. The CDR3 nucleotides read TGTGCCTGGAGTGTCATGTTCAGGTCCGACTATGGCTACACCTTC.

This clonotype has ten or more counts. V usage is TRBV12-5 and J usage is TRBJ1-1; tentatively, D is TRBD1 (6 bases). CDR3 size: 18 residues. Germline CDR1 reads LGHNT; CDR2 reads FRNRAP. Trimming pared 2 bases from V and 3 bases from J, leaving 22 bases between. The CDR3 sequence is CASGLRWGPGARDTEAFF. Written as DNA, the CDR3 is TGTGCTAGTGGTTTGAGATGGGGGCCGGGGGCGAGGGACACTGAAGCTTTCTTT.

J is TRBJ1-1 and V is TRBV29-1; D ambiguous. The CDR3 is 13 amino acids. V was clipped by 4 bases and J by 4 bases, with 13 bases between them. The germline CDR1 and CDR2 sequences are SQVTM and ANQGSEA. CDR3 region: CSVVYVLGTEAFF. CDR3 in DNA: TGCAGCGTTGTGTATGTGCTTGGCACTGAAGCTTTCTTT. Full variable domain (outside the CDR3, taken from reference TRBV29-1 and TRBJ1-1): SAVISQKPSRDICQRGTSLTIQCQVDSQVTMMFWYRQQPGQSLTLIATANQGSEATYESGFVIDKFPISRPNLTFSTLTVSNMSPEDSSIYLCSVVYVLGTEAFFGQGTRLTVV.

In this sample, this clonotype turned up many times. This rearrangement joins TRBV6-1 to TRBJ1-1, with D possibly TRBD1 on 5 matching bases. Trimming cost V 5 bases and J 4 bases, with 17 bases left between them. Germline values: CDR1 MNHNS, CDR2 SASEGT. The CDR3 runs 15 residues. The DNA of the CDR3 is TGTGCCAGCAGTTATTTACAGGCGGACGTCACTGAAGCTTTCTTT. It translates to CASSYLQADVTEAFF.

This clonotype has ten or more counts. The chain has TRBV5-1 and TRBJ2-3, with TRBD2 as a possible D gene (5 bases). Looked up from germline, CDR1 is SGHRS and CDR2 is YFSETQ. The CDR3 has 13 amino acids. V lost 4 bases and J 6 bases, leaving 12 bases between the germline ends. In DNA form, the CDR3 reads TGCGCCAGCAGCCGTGTTGGGGAGGATACGCAGTATTTT. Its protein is CASSRVGEDTQYF.